This T cell receptor (beta chain) stems from a study of T cell clonotyping in hematopoietic cell transplantation. Germline V gives CDR1 SQVTM, CDR2 ANQGSEA. The CDR3 contains 11 residues. V was trimmed by 7 bases and J by 0 bases, leaving 7 bases between them. In this sample, this clone turned up a few times. Its target is unknown. Recipient blood drawn about 28 days pretransplant and days 30, 100, 180 after. This table comes from immunoSEQ multiplex PCR, and its TCRdb copy is limited to in-frame clones, with some not included. The sample records under 12,000 clones, 40% to 50% being singletons. Study-level findings and limits: After transplant, recipient diversity fell while pathologically expanded clonotypes grew through day 180. Few recipient clonotypes overlapped donors; over 95% were de novo at given depth.

This material consisted of PBMCs, taken 30 days after allogeneic stem cell transplant. The J gene is TRBJ2-7, the V gene TRBV29-1; D unresolved. This clonotype was sampled from a male patient aged 45 to 59 who had an allogeneic stem cell transplant from an unrelated donor, so the T cells may come from the graft donor. Some clones in this sample may be carry-over from other donors' samples. CDR3 sequence reads: CSADNSYEQYF. For the CDR3, the DNA is TGCAGCGCAGACAACTCCTACGAGCAGTACTTC.